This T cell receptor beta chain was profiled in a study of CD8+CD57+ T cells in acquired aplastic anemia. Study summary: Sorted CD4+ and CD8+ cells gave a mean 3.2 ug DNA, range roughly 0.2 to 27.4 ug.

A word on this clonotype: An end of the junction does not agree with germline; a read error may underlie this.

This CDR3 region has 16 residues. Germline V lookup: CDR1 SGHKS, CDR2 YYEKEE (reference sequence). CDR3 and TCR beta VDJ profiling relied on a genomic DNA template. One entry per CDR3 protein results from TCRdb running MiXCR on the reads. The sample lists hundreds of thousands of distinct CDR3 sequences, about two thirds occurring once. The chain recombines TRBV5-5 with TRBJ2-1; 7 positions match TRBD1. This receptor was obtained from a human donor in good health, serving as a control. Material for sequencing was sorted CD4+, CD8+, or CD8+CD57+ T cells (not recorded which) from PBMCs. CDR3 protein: CASSQAVGQPYDEQFF. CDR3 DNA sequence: TGTGCCAGCAGCCAAGCTGTGGGACAGCCCTACGATGAGCAGTTCTTC.